These T cell receptor beta chains were read from a single sample in a study of blood T cell repertoires in COVID-19. Measured with immunoSEQ multiplex PCR; TCRdb has only the in-frame clones, and not every one. The data contain about 240,000 clones, approximately 90% of them singletons. The sample taken for sequencing was PBMCs or T cells enriched from blood (not recorded which). The source is a woman younger than 45 with acute COVID-19. CDR3s include the opening cysteine and the closing phenylalanine or tryptophan. Each record gives: D gene, V gene, J gene, CDR3 protein. A D gene is named only where the DNA matches it firmly.

NA	TRBV4-3	TRBJ1-1	CASSRVGRMNTEAFF
NA	TRBV7-8	TRBJ2-7	CASSLGPGFPYEQYF
NA	TRBV3-1/TRBV3-2	TRBJ1-6	CASSQETAYNSPLHF
NA	TRBV6-5	TRBJ2-1	CASSWTAYSYNEQFF
TRBD1	TRBV6-6	TRBJ1-1	CASSPGQGGTEAFF
NA	TRBV6-5	TRBJ1-2	CASSDTNGYTF
TRBD1	TRBV11-3	TRBJ2-5	CASSLGLGQSQETQYF
NA	TRBV4-1	TRBJ1-2	CASSFGGYGYTF
TRBD1	TRBV6-5	TRBJ1-2	CASRGDRGDTYGYTF
TRBD1	TRBV9	TRBJ2-3	CASSEAPTGLNTDTQYF
TRBD1	TRBV5-6	TRBJ2-1	CASSLAGTGVGDEQFF
TRBD1	TRBV3-1/TRBV3-2	TRBJ1-3	CASSQVHRGSGNTIYF
NA	TRBV5-5	TRBJ1-5	CASSLLDRNNQPQHF
NA	TRBV13	TRBJ1-5	CASSPPGVNQPQHF
NA	TRBV6-6	TRBJ1-2	CASSSGQNYGYTF
TRBD1	TRBV18	TRBJ1-5	CASSPGDRNQPQHF
TRBD1	TRBV3-1/TRBV3-2	TRBJ2-3	CASSHWDRGDTQYF
NA	TRBV30	TRBJ1-2	CAWRSTGYAYGYTF
NA	TRBV24-1	TRBJ2-7	CATSDGGYEQYF
TRBD1	TRBV7-8	TRBJ1-1	CASSPLDREDTEAFF
TRBD1	TRBV6-5	TRBJ1-2	CASRKIVQGYGYTF
NA	TRBV29-1	TRBJ1-2	CSVEVVRESYTF
TRBD1	TRBV6-5	TRBJ1-5	CASSYPTGGNQPQHF
TRBD2	TRBV4-2	TRBJ2-5	CASSQEGGAGLQETQYF
NA	TRBV5-5	TRBJ2-1	CASSSFTGVLDEQFF
NA	TRBV19	TRBJ1-1	CASSERGAPTEAFF
NA	TRBV4-1	TRBJ1-1	CASSPQGGMNTEAFF
NA	TRBV4-3	TRBJ1-1	CASSQAPRGLNTEAFF
NA	TRBV6-6	TRBJ1-3	CASRLRWSRNSGNTIYF
TRBD1	TRBV9	TRBJ1-1	CASSPGQGGAEAFF
NA	TRBV11-2	TRBJ2-7	CASSPQGYEQYF
NA	TRBV21-1	TRBJ2-1	CASSKHPYNEQFF
TRBD1	TRBV3-1/TRBV3-2	TRBJ1-5	CASSRGGTGANQPQHF
TRBD1	TRBV5-1	TRBJ2-7	CASSLQGSYEQYF
NA	TRBV7-2	TRBJ1-4	CASSLQGFEKLFF
TRBD1	TRBV10-3	TRBJ1-4	CAISLGQGGNEKLFF
NA	TRBV28	TRBJ1-1	CASTVNTEAFF
NA	TRBV4-3	TRBJ1-2	CASSQAEGVYGYTF
TRBD1	TRBV29-1	TRBJ2-1	CSVEGTGNEQFF
NA	TRBV5-4	TRBJ1-2	CASSSQSNYGYTF
NA	TRBV4-3	TRBJ1-1	CASSPAGEKMNTEAFF
TRBD1	TRBV2	TRBJ2-3	CASSVRTGGRDTQYF
NA	TRBV27	TRBJ1-6	CASSFAGGRSPLHF
TRBD1	TRBV6-5	TRBJ2-7	CASSTNRGREQYF
TRBD1	TRBV18	TRBJ2-2	CASSPRTRDRSTGELFF
NA	TRBV19	TRBJ1-5	CASKGQGGGRQPQHF
TRBD2	TRBV6-1	TRBJ2-7	CASSESGGGGAYEQYF
NA	TRBV6-5	TRBJ1-2	CASSRGTGGYYGYTF
NA	TRBV3-1/TRBV3-2	TRBJ1-4	CASSPDFATNEKLFF
NA	TRBV12-3/TRBV12-4	TRBJ1-2	CASSLSPSYGYTF
TRBD1	TRBV7-2	TRBJ1-4	CASSLGIPGQGATNEKLFF
TRBD1	TRBV24-1	TRBJ2-1	CATSPRGSYNEQFF
TRBD1	TRBV19	TRBJ2-5	CASTIGQGQETQYF
NA	TRBV27	TRBJ2-3	CASSLFAGVATDTQYF
NA	TRBV18	TRBJ1-2	CASSPRERDYGYTF
NA	TRBV27	TRBJ1-1	CASSLSWGLNTEAFF
TRBD2	TRBV6-1	TRBJ2-1	CASSVETSGGSEQFF
NA	TRBV12-3/TRBV12-4	TRBJ1-2	CASSLAGNYGYTF
NA	TRBV6-4	TRBJ1-6	CASSDRGWNSPLHF